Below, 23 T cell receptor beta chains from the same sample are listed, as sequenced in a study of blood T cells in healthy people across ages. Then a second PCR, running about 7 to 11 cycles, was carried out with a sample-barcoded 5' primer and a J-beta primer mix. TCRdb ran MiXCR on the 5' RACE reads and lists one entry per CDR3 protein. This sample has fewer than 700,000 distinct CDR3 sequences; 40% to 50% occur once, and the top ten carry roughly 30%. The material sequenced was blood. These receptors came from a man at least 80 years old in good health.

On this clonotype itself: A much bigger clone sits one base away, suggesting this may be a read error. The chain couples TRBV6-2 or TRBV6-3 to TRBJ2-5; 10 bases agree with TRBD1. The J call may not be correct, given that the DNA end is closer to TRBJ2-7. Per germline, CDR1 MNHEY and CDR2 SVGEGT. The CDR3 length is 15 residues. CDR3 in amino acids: CASSYAGTGASEQYF. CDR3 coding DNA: TGTGCCAGCAGTTACGCCGGGACAGGGGCTAGCGAGCAGTACTTC.

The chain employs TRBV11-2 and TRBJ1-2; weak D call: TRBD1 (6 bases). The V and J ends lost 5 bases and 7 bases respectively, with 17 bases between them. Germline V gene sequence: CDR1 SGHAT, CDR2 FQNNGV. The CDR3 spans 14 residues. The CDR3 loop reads CASSPAGGEGGYTF. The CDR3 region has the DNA TGTGCCAGCAGCCCAGCCGGGGGCGAGGGTGGCTACACCTTC. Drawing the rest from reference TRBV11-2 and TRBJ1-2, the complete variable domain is EAGVAQSPRYKIIEKRQSVAFWCNPISGHATLYWYQQILGQGPKLLIQFQNNGVVDDSQLPKDRFSAERLKGVDSTLKIQPAKLEDSAVYLCASSPAGGEGGYTFGSGTRLTVV.

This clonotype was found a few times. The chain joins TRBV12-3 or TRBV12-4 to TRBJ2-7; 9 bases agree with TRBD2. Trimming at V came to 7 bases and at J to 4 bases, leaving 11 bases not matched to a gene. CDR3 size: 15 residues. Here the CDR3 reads CASTLSGGLNYEQYF. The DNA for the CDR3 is TGTGCCAGCACCTTAAGCGGGGGGCTCAATTACGAGCAGTACTTC.

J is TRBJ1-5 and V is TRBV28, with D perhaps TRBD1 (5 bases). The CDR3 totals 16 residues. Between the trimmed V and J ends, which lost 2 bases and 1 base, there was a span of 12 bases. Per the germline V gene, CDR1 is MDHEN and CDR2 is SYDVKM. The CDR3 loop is CASSLAGGPSNQPQHF. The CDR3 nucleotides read TGTGCCAGCAGTTTAGCCGGGGGACCCAGCAATCAGCCCCAGCATTTT.

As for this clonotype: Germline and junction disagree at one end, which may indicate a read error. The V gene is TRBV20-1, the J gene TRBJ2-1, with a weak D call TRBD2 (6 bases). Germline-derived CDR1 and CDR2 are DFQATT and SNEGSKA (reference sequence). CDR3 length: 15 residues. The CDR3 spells CSARDPRGSYNEQFF. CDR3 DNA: TGCAGTGCTAGAGACCCCCGGGGGTCTTACAATGAACAGTTCTTC.

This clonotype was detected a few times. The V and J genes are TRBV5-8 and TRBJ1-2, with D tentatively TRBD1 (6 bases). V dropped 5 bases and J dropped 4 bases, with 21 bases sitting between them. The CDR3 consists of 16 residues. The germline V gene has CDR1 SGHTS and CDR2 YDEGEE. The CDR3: CASSYYGRGRGYGYTF. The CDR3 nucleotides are TGTGCCAGCAGTTACTATGGCAGGGGAAGGGGCTATGGCTACACCTTC.

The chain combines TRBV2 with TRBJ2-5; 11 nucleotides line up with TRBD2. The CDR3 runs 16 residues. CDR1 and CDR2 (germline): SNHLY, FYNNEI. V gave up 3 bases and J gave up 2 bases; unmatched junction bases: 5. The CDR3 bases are TGTGCCAGCAGTGACCTCCTAGCGGGGGGTCAAGAGACCCAGTACTTC. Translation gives CASSDLLAGGQETQYF.

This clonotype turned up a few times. The CDR3 coding sequence is TGTGCCAGCAGTTACTGGCCCCGCAATCAGCCCCAGCATTTT. It translates to CASSYWPRNQPQHF. The chain couples TRBV6-2 or TRBV6-3 to TRBJ1-5; D not certain. CDR1 is MNHEY, CDR2 SVGEGT, per germline. The CDR3 runs 14 residues. Trimming pared 1 base from V and 2 bases from J, leaving 6 bases between.

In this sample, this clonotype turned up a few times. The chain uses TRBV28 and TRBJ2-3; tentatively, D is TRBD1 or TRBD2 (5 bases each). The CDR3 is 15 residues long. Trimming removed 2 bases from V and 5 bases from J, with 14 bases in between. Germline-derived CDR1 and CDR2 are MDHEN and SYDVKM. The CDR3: CASSLRDAGGDTQYF. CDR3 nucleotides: TGTGCCAGCAGTTTACGGGACGCCGGTGGAGATACGCAGTATTTT.

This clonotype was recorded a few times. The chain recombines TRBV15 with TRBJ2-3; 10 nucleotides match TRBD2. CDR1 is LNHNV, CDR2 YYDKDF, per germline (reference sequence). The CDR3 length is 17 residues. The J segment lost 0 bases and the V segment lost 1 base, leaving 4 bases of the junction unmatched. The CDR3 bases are TGTGCCACCAGCAGAGGAAGCGGGAGGGGTAGCACAGATACGCAGTATTTT. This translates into CATSRGSGRGSTDTQYF.

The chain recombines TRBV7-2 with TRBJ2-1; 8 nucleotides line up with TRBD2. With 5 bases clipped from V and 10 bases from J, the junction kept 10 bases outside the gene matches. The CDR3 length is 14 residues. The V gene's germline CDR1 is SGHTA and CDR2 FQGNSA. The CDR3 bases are TGTGCCAGCAGCCCACTAGCGGTCTCCTACGAGCAGTTCTTC. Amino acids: CASSPLAVSYEQFF. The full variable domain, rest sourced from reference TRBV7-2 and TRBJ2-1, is GAGVSQSPSNKVTEKGKDVELRCDPISGHTALYWYRQSLGQGLEFLIYFQGNSAPDKSGLPSDRFSAERTGGSVSTLTIQRTQQEDSAVYLCASSPLAVSYEQFFGPGTRLTVL.

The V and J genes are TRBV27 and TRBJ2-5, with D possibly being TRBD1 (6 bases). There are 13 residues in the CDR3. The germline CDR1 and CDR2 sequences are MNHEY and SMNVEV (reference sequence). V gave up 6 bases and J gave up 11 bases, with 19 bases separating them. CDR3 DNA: TGTGCCAGCAGAACCCGAAGGGACAATGAGCAGTACTTC. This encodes CASRTRRDNEQYF.

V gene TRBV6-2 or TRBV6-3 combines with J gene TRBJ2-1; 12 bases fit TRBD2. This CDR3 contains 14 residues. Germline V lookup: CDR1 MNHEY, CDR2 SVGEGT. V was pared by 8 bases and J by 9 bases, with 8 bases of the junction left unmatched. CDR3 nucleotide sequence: TGTGCCAGCGACCTAGCGGGGGGGCCGGTTGAGCAGTTCTTC. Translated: CASDLAGGPVEQFF.

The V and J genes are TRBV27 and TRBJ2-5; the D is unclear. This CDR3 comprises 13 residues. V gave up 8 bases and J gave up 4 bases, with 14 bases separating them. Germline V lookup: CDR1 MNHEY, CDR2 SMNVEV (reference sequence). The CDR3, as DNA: TGTGCCAGCCGTTGCAGAAAATTAGAGACCCAGTACTTC. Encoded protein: CASRCRKLETQYF.

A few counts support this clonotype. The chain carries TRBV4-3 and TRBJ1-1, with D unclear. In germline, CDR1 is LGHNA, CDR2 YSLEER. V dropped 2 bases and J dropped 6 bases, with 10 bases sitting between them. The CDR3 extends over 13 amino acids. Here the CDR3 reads CASSQSTRAEAFF. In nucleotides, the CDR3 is TGCGCCAGCAGCCAATCCACAAGGGCTGAAGCTTTCTTT.

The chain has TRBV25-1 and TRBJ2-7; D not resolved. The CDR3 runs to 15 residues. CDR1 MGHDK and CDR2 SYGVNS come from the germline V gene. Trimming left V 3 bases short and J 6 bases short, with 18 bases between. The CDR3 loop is CASSESTALGSEQYF. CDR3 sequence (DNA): TGTGCCAGCAGTGAGTCCACGGCCCTTGGGTCCGAGCAGTACTTC.

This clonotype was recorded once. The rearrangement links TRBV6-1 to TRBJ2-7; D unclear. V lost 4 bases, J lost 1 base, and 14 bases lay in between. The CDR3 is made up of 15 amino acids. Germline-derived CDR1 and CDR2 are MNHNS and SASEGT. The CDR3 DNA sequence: TGTGCCAGCAGTGCTGGCTACTCCCCATCCTACGAGCAGTACTTC. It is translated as CASSAGYSPSYEQYF.

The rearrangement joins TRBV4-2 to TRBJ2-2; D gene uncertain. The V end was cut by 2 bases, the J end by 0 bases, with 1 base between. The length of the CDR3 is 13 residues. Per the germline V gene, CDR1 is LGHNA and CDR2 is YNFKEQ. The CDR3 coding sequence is TGTGCCAGCAGCCAACCGAACACCGGGGAGCTGTTTTTT. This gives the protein CASSQPNTGELFF.

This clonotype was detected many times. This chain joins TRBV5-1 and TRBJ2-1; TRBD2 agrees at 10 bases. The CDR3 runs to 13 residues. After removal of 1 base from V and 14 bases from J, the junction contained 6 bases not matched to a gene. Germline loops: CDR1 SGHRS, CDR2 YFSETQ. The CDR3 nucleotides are TGCGCCAGCAGCTTGACCCTAGCGGGAGATGAGTTCTTC. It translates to CASSLTLAGDEFF.

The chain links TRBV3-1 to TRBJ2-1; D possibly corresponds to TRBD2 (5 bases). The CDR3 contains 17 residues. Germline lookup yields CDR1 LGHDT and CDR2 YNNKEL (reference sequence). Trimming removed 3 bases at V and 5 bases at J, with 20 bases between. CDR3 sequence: CASSHPGLRTGNNEQFF. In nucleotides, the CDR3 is TGTGCCAGCAGCCACCCAGGCCTTCGGACGGGGAACAATGAGCAGTTCTTC.

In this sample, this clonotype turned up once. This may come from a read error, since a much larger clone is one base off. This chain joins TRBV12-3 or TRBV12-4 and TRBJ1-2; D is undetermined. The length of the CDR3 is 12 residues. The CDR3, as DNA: TGTGCCAACAGTTTAGAAGCGGGGGGCTACACCTTC. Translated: CANSLEAGGYTF.

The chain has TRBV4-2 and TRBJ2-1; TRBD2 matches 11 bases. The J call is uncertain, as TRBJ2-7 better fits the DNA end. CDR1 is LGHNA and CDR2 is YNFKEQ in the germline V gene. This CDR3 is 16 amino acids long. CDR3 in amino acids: CASSRETSGAYNEQYF. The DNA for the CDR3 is TGTGCCAGCAGCCGGGAGACTAGCGGGGCCTACAATGAGCAGTACTTC.

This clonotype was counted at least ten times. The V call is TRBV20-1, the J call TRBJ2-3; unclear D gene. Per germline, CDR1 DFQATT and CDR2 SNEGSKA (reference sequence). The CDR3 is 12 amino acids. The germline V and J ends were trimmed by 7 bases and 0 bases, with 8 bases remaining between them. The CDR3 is CSGKGSTDTQYF. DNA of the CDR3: TGCAGTGGGAAAGGGAGCACAGATACGCAGTATTTT.